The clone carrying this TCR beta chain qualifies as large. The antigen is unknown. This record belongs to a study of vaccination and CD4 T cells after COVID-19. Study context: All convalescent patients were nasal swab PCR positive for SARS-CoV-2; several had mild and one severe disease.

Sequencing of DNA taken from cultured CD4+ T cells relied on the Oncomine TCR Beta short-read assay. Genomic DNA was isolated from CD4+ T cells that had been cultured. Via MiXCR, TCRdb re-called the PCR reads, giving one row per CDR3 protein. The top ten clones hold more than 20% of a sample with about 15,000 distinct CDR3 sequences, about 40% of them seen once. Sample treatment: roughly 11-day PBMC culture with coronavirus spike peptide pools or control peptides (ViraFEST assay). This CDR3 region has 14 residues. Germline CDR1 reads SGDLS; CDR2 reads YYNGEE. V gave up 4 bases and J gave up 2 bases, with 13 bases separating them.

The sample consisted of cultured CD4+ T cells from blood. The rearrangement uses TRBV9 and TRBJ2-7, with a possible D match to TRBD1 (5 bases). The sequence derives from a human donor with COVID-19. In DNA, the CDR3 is TGTGCCAGCAGCCCAATGACAGCCGCCTACGAGCAGTACTTC. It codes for CASSPMTAAYEQYF.